This TCR beta chain was sequenced during a study of T cells in women clearing cervical HPV infection. Across the whole study: Cases: HPV16-related CIN3 or worse on histology, a couple of invasive cancers. No precancer developed; the control's incident HPV16 infection cleared within 12 months.

As concerns this clone: The CDR3 end falls 3 residues outside the read, so it is completed with the germline J gene.

The data were produced by immunoSEQ multiplex PCR, yet TCRdb's version contains in-frame clones alone and is incomplete. The sample table includes approximately 25,000 clones. Germline assignment: CDR1 SGHRS and CDR2 YFSETQ. V was clipped by 3 bases and J by 8 bases, with 12 bases between them. There are 14 residues in the CDR3. The gene calls are TRBV5-1 and TRBJ1-6, with D possibly being TRBD1 (5 bases). The sample consisted of blood buffy coat. The clonotype originates from a woman aged 18 to 75 with a cervical HPV16 infection that either progressed to CIN3+ or cleared (not recorded which). CDR3 bases read: TGCGCCAGCAGCTGGGGCTCGGTAGATTCACCC. This gives the protein CASSWGSVDSP. The entire CDR3 protein is CASSWGSVDSPLHF.